This TCR beta chain is drawn from a study of molecular identifiers for immune sequencing clone quantification. In the study overall: For replicates, RNA isolated from approximately 22,000 or 94,000 naive CD8 cells was divided into five portions, of which four were sequenced.

Naive CD8 sequencing libraries were generated from around 20,000 to 1,000,000 sorted cells, with 10%, 30% or 50% RNA as input. Trimming cost V 1 base and J 1 base, with 14 bases left between them. CDR1 is SEHNR and CDR2 is FQNEAQ in the germline V gene (reference sequence). CDR3 length: 16 residues. TCRdb recomputed calls from the PCR reads with MiXCR, one row per CDR3 protein. The profile shows hundreds of thousands of distinct CDR3 sequences, about 20% of them singletons. In this sample, this clonotype turned up many times. The J gene is TRBJ2-7, the V gene TRBV7-9; D may be TRBD1 (5 bases). This receptor was taken from a human donor in good health. Some libraries in this study had Jurkat cell RNA spiked in. What was sequenced was naive CD8+ T cells from blood, with Jurkat cell RNA spiked in. Subset defined: FACS-sorted CD8+CD4-CCR7+CD45RA+ naive T cells. This chain's CDR3 is CASSLGAGSLSYEQYF. In nucleotides, the CDR3 is TGTGCCAGCAGCTTAGGCGCAGGGTCCTTGTCCTACGAGCAGTACTTC.